A selection of T cell receptor beta chains follows, all from one sample in a study of blood T cell repertoires in COVID-19. TCRdb's copy holds only in-frame clones and misses some; the assay was immunoSEQ multiplex PCR. The table includes approximately 260,000 clones, 75% to 90% detected once. Source material: PBMCs or T cells enriched from blood (not recorded which). The receptors were gathered from a woman aged 40-49 years with acute COVID-19. The CDR3 runs from the conserved cysteine through the conserved F or W. Each record gives: clone size, J gene, V gene, D gene, CDR3 length, CDR3 DNA, CDR3 protein. D genes are given only for firm matches. Clone size, where shown, is once, few, many, or a class for clones that have expanded.

-,TRBJ2-5,TRBV30,TRBD2,15,TGTGCCTGGAGTGTACGGGGGAGGGGTCTCGAGACCCAGTACTTC,CAWSVRGRGLETQYF
-,TRBJ1-2,TRBV29-1,-,14,TGCAGCGTTCCCCCCCCGGGACTCACCTATGGCTACACCTTC,CSVPPPGLTYGYTF
-,TRBJ2-1,TRBV3-1/TRBV3-2,-,15,TGTGCCAGCAGCCAGGACACGAGCTCCTACAATGAGCAGTTCTTC,CASSQDTSSYNEQFF
once,TRBJ2-1,TRBV14,TRBD2,15,TGTGCCAGCAGCCAAGGACTAGCGGTCTACAATGAGCAGTTCTTC,CASSQGLAVYNEQFF
-,TRBJ2-7,TRBV5-1,TRBD1,14,TGCGCCAGCAGCTCCGGACAGGGTTTCGACGAGCAGTACTTC,CASSSGQGFDEQYF
-,TRBJ1-2,TRBV16,-,16,TGTGCCAGCAGCCTACCGGGACAAGATTCTAACTATGGCTACACCTTC,CASSLPGQDSNYGYTF
-,TRBJ1-4,TRBV2,TRBD1,16,TGTGCCAGCAGTGAACAGGGGGCGGGCACTAATGAAAAACTGTTTTTT,CASSEQGAGTNEKLFF
few,TRBJ2-2,TRBV5-6,TRBD2,16,TGTGCCAGCAGCTTGGGACTAGCGGGATACACCGGGGAGCTGTTTTTT,CASSLGLAGYTGELFF
-,TRBJ1-2,TRBV11-3,TRBD1,12,TGTGCCAGCGGGACAGTCGCTGGTGGCTACACCTTC,CASGTVAGGYTF
-,TRBJ2-3,TRBV5-1,TRBD1,20,TGCGCCAGCAGCGCCTCGTTTTCGACAGGGGGTGTTGGAGGCACAGATACGCAGTATTTT,CASSASFSTGGVGGTDTQYF
-,TRBJ2-2,TRBV7-3,TRBD2,16,TGTGCCAGCAGCTTACTCGCGGGAGATAACACCGGGGAGCTGTTTTTT,CASSLLAGDNTGELFF
-,TRBJ2-5,TRBV11-1,-,14,TGTGCCAGCAGCCCCCGTACTATGGTAGAGACCCAGTACTTC,CASSPRTMVETQYF
-,TRBJ2-7,TRBV12-3/TRBV12-4,TRBD2,13,TGTGCCAGCAGTTCGGGGGGATCCTACGAGCAGTACTTC,CASSSGGSYEQYF
-,TRBJ1-5,TRBV6-6,TRBD1,15,TGTGCCAGCAGTTGGGGACAGGGTAGCAATCAGCCCCAGCATTTT,CASSWGQGSNQPQHF
-,TRBJ2-7,TRBV12-3/TRBV12-4,TRBD1,13,TGTGCCAGCAGTTTGGGACAGGGGCGCGAGCAGTACTTC,CASSLGQGREQYF
-,TRBJ1-5,TRBV19,-,14,TGTGCCAGTAGTATGATTACCCCGGGGCAGCCCCAGCATTTT,CASSMITPGQPQHF
-,TRBJ2-1,TRBV4-2,TRBD2,17,TGTGCCAGCAGCCAAGATCTTGGGCTAGCGGGCTACAATGAGCAGTTCTTC,CASSQDLGLAGYNEQFF
-,TRBJ2-1,TRBV19,TRBD2,15,TGTGCCAGTAGTCTACTAGCGGGAGTATTGGATGAGCAGTTCTTC,CASSLLAGVLDEQFF
-,TRBJ1-4,TRBV27,-,14,TGTGCCAGCAGCCTAGGGGTTCGGAGTGAAAAACTGTTTTTT,CASSLGVRSEKLFF
-,TRBJ1-2,TRBV15,TRBD1,13,TGTGCCACCAGCCGCGGGACAGACTATGGCTACACCTTC,CATSRGTDYGYTF
-,TRBJ2-7,TRBV11-3,TRBD2,15,TGTGCCAGCAGCCCCTATGGGACTAGCGGCCTCGAGCAGTACTTC,CASSPYGTSGLEQYF
once,TRBJ2-5,TRBV24-1,-,14,TGTGCCACCAGTGCTGGGGGGGCTTCAGAGACCCAGTACTTC,CATSAGGASETQYF